The 30 T cell receptor beta chains below all came from one sample that was sequenced in a study of spatial heterogeneity in lung cancer. This sample's time point: blood at routine non-recurrence follow-up after resection. TCRdb itself ran the 5' RACE reads through MiXCR, one entry per CDR3 protein. The sample contains tens of thousands of distinct CDR3 sequences, just under 20% of which appear only once. Specimen: PBMCs, collected at follow-up. The receptor source for this set is a male donor with early-stage non-small cell lung cancer.

CDR3 amino acids: CSASPGGAETQYF. The CDR3 DNA follows: TGCAGTGCTAGTCCAGGGGGCGCGGAGACCCAGTACTTC. This chain links TRBV20-1 with TRBJ2-5; TRBD1 matches 8 bases. Losses at the gene ends were 3 bases for V and 5 bases for J; bases not matched to a gene: 5. The CDR3 spans 13 residues. Germline V gene lookup returns CDR1 DFQATT and CDR2 SNEGSKA (reference sequence).

This clonotype showed up many times. V is TRBV29-1 and J is TRBJ2-7, with 13 bases lining up with TRBD2. Germline lookup yields CDR1 SQVTM and CDR2 ANQGSEA. The CDR3 covers 17 residues. V gave up 3 bases and J gave up 0 bases; unmatched junction bases: 8. In nucleotides, the CDR3 is TGCAGCGTTGATGGACTAGCGGGAGCGAAGAGCTCCTACGAGCAGTACTTC. Its protein product is CSVDGLAGAKSSYEQYF.

The V call is TRBV7-7, the J call TRBJ2-1; tentatively, D is TRBD2 (6 bases). Germline-derived CDR1 and CDR2 are SSHAT and FNYEAQ (reference sequence). V lost 5 bases, J lost 6 bases, and 14 bases lay in between. The CDR3 is 14 residues long. This CDR3 is CASSTTDGSNEQFF. DNA for the CDR3: TGTGCCAGCAGCACGACTGACGGGAGCAATGAGCAGTTCTTC.

The chain is built from TRBV27 and TRBJ2-2; no clear D. The length of the CDR3 is 13 residues. Germline V gene sequence: CDR1 MNHEY, CDR2 SMNVEV (reference sequence). Trimming took off 3 bases at V and 3 bases at J, with 5 bases between the two ends. The chain's CDR3 is CASSFPHTGELFF. The CDR3 DNA follows: TGTGCCAGCAGTTTTCCCCACACCGGGGAGCTGTTTTTT.

This clonotype was counted between two and nine times. This sequence joins TRBV19 and TRBJ2-4; 11 bases are shared with TRBD2. The CDR3 is 17 amino acids. Germline CDR1 is LNHDA and CDR2 is SQIVND (reference sequence). Trimming cost V 6 bases and J 0 bases; bases outside gene matches: 7. Here the CDR3 reads CASSPRGLAAAKNIQYF. The DNA for the CDR3 is TGTGCCAGTAGCCCCAGGGGACTAGCGGCAGCCAAAAACATTCAGTACTTC.

The chain links TRBV24-1 to TRBJ2-1; D may be TRBD2 (6 bases). The CDR3 runs 13 residues. Trimming stripped 8 bases from V and 8 bases from J, with 15 bases between. Germline CDR1 KGHDR, CDR2 SFDVKD. The CDR3 bases are TGTGCCACCAATGGCGGGACCTCCTATGAGCAGTTCTTC. It encodes CATNGGTSYEQFF.

This clonotype was counted between two and nine times. This chain joins TRBV6-5 and TRBJ1-4; D might be TRBD1 (5 bases). The germline V and J ends were trimmed by 4 bases and 0 bases, with 9 bases remaining between them. This CDR3 spans 15 amino acids. Germline lookup yields CDR1 MNHEY and CDR2 SVGAGI. The CDR3 bases are TGTGCCAGCAGTTTGGACACCGCAACTAATGAAAAACTGTTTTTT. It is translated as CASSLDTATNEKLFF.

The chain uses TRBV7-9 and TRBJ2-1; 8 positions agree with TRBD1. CDR1 is SEHNR and CDR2 is FQNEAQ in the germline V gene (reference sequence). V shed 5 bases and J 6 bases; nucleotides not matched to a gene: 12. The CDR3 is made up of 16 amino acids. The DNA of the CDR3 is TGTGCCAGCAGCCGACCGGATTCAGGACAGGGCAATGAGCAGTTCTTC. It codes for CASSRPDSGQGNEQFF. The whole variable domain, remainder taken from reference TRBV7-9 and TRBJ2-1, is DTGVSQNPRHKITKRGQNVTFRCDPISEHNRLYWYRQTLGQGPEFLTYFQNEAQLEKSRLLSDRFSAERPKGSFSTLEIQRTEQGDSAMYLCASSRPDSGQGNEQFFGPGTRLTVL.

V gene TRBV6-2 or TRBV6-3 combines with J gene TRBJ2-1, with 12 bases fitting TRBD2. The CDR3 is 16 residues long. J gave up 9 bases and V 6 bases, and 12 bases lay outside the gene matches. CDR1 and CDR2 (germline): MNHEY, SVGEGT. CDR3: CASSSIGLAGPVEQFF. For the CDR3, the DNA is TGTGCCAGCAGCTCCATCGGACTAGCGGGGCCGGTTGAGCAGTTCTTC.

This clonotype was observed a few times. J is TRBJ1-5 and V is TRBV7-2; D is unresolved. Germline loops: CDR1 SGHTA, CDR2 FQGNSA. V lost 5 bases and J 7 bases, leaving 9 bases between the germline ends. The CDR3 covers 12 residues. In nucleotides, the CDR3 is TGTGCCAGCAGCCCCGACGGCCAGCCCCAGCATTTT. Protein product: CASSPDGQPQHF.

This clonotype was observed at least ten times. The chain has TRBV6-2 or TRBV6-3 and TRBJ2-7; 7 nucleotides line up with TRBD2. The V segment lost 5 bases and the J segment 2 bases; nucleotides outside the gene matches: 12. CDR1 and CDR2 from the germline V gene are MNHEY and SVGEGT. The CDR3 consists of 16 residues. The CDR3 DNA follows: TGTGCCAGCAGTCACGGACGGGCTAGCGGCCCCTACGAGCAGTACTTC. Translating it yields CASSHGRASGPYEQYF.

This sequence joins TRBV29-1 and TRBJ2-3; 12 nucleotides align to TRBD1. After removal of 6 bases from V and 5 bases from J, the junction contained 6 bases not matched to a gene. Germline loops: CDR1 SQVTM, CDR2 ANQGSEA. This CDR3 has 14 residues. The CDR3 nucleotides read TGCAGCGTCGGAGGGACAGGGGGCATAGATACGCAGTATTTT. Translating it yields CSVGGTGGIDTQYF.

The V call is TRBV7-2, the J call TRBJ2-1; the match to TRBD2 covers 16 bases. V lost 5 bases to trimming and J lost 0 bases; unmatched junction nucleotides: 10. Germline assignment: CDR1 SGHTA and CDR2 FQGNSA. The CDR3 consists of 20 residues. In DNA, the CDR3 is TGTGCCAGCAGCCGCAAAATCGGGACTAGCGGGGGGGCCTCCTACAATGAGCAGTTCTTC. It codes for CASSRKIGTSGGASYNEQFF.

This clonotype appeared a few times. J is TRBJ2-3 and V is TRBV3-1; no definite D call. Germline V gene sequence: CDR1 LGHDT, CDR2 YNNKEL (reference sequence). V lost 3 bases, J lost 6 bases, and 16 bases lay in between. The CDR3 has 15 residues. CDR3 bases: TGTGCCAGCAGCCAGCGGAGACCTCCAGAGGATACGCAGTATTTT. This encodes CASSQRRPPEDTQYF.

The chain links TRBV5-4 to TRBJ2-5; D uncertain. Looked up from germline, CDR1 is SGHNT and CDR2 is YYREEE (reference sequence). With 0 bases removed from V and 5 bases from J, the gap between germline ends came to 14 bases. The CDR3 consists of 15 residues. This chain's CDR3 is CASSLGSIVRETQYF. Written as DNA, the CDR3 is TGTGCCAGCAGCTTGGGCAGCATCGTGCGGGAGACCCAGTACTTC.

The table lists this clonotype with many counts. The V and J genes are TRBV28 and TRBJ1-2; TRBD1 might be the D (6 bases). The CDR3 contains 13 residues. Trimming pared 5 bases from V and 0 bases from J, leaving 7 bases between. CDR1 is MDHEN and CDR2 is SYDVKM in the germline V gene. Here the CDR3 reads CASSRTANYGYTF. CDR3 coding DNA: TGTGCCAGCAGTCGGACAGCTAACTATGGCTACACCTTC.

This clonotype was recorded a few times. The chain joins TRBV25-1 to TRBJ1-5; D is unclear. This CDR3 contains 12 residues. Germline CDR1 reads MGHDK; CDR2 reads SYGVNS. V was shortened by 10 bases and J by 2 bases, with 9 bases between the two germline ends. CDR3 amino acids: CATSTGNQPQHF. CDR3 in DNA: TGTGCCACCAGCACCGGCAATCAGCCCCAGCATTTT.

This clonotype has a count of ten or more. The chain combines TRBV7-3 with TRBJ2-4; 8 bases align to TRBD1. CDR3 size: 13 residues. J lost 7 bases, V lost 4 bases, and 3 bases had no gene match. Germline assignment: CDR1 SGHTA and CDR2 FQGTGA. CDR3 sequence reads: CASSSDRGNIQYF. In DNA form, the CDR3 reads TGTGCCAGCAGCTCAGACAGGGGCAACATTCAGTACTTC.

Turning to this clonotype: With a much larger clone just one base away, this may be a read error. The chain recombines TRBV20-1 with TRBJ2-7; the D call may be TRBD1 or TRBD2 (5 bases each). V lost 3 bases and J lost 2, with 8 bases in between. Germline CDR1 reads DFQATT; CDR2 reads SNEGSKA (reference sequence). CDR3 length: 12 amino acids. The CDR3 DNA sequence: TGCAGTGCTAGCGGGACCGCCTACGAGCAGTACTTC. Its translation is CSASGTAYEQYF.

The V and J genes are TRBV6-5 and TRBJ2-6, with D uncertain. Germline V gene data show CDR1 as MNHEY and CDR2 as SVGAGI. This CDR3 region has 15 residues. Trimming cost V 2 bases and J 4 bases, with 9 bases left between them. As DNA, the CDR3 is TGTGCCAGCAGTTACGACGGGCTGGGGGCCAACGTCCTGACTTTC. Residues: CASSYDGLGANVLTF.

The chain employs TRBV19 and TRBJ1-1, with D possibly matching TRBD1 (6 bases). Trimming stripped 4 bases from V and 1 base from J, with 16 bases between. CDR1 and CDR2 from the germline V gene are LNHDA and SQIVND (reference sequence). CDR3 length: 16 residues. The CDR3 loop reads CASSTPRGGTNTEAFF. The CDR3 coding sequence is TGTGCCAGTAGTACCCCCAGGGGAGGGACGAACACTGAAGCTTTCTTT.

V usage is TRBV5-1 and J usage is TRBJ2-3; D may be TRBD1 (5 bases). V was trimmed by 7 bases and J by 1 base, leaving 13 bases between them. The CDR3 spans 14 residues. CDR1 and CDR2 from the germline V gene are SGHRS and YFSETQ. The CDR3 sequence is CASVRQGGTDTQYF. CDR3 bases: TGCGCCAGCGTTAGGCAGGGTGGCACAGATACGCAGTATTTT.

This clonotype was recorded a few times. The rearrangement uses TRBV4-3 and TRBJ1-2; possible D gene TRBD1, 6 bases. CDR3 length: 15 residues. Germline V gene sequence: CDR1 LGHNA, CDR2 YSLEER. The V and J ends lost 0 bases and 2 bases respectively, with 10 bases between them. The CDR3 coding sequence is TGCGCCAGCAGCCAAGAAGGGACATTGAACTATGGCTACACCTTC. It is translated as CASSQEGTLNYGYTF.

This sequence joins TRBV20-1 and TRBJ2-3; 8 positions agree with TRBD2. The CDR3 sequence is 13 residues long. CDR1 is DFQATT and CDR2 is SNEGSKA in the germline V gene (reference sequence). J was trimmed by 4 bases and V by 3 bases; bases with no gene match: 3. Written as DNA, the CDR3 is TGCAGTGCTAGTGGGCGGGGGGCAGATACGCAGTATTTT. It specifies CSASGRGADTQYF.

This clonotype was seen more than once but under ten times. The rearrangement links TRBV7-2 to TRBJ2-5; 8 nucleotides align to TRBD2. CDR3 size: 17 residues. The trim removed 0 bases at V and 2 bases at J, leaving 8 bases unmatched. CDR1 and CDR2 from the germline V gene are SGHTA and FQGNSA. CDR3 in amino acids: CASSLATSVTGQETQYF. The DNA for the CDR3 is TGTGCCAGCAGCTTAGCGACTAGCGTTACGGGGCAAGAGACCCAGTACTTC.

The sample holds many counts of this clonotype. V gene TRBV29-1 combines with J gene TRBJ2-1, with 7 bases that match TRBD2. The CDR3 totals 13 residues. Germline values: CDR1 SQVTM, CDR2 ANQGSEA. V lost 1 base, J lost 6 bases, and 3 bases stayed unmatched. CDR3 sequence (DNA): TGCAGCGTTGAAGCGGGGGGTGGCAATGAGCAGTTCTTC. Translation: CSVEAGGGNEQFF.

The V and J genes are TRBV7-2 and TRBJ1-1, with TRBD1 matching 7 bases. CDR1 and CDR2 from the germline V gene are SGHTA and FQGNSA. The CDR3 runs 14 residues. The junction had 9 bases not matched to a gene; V was cut back by 5 bases and J by 6 bases. CDR3 amino acids: CASSPRDSWSEAFF. In DNA form, the CDR3 reads TGTGCCAGCAGCCCTCGGGACAGTTGGTCTGAAGCTTTCTTT. The entire variable domain, with the rest obtained from reference TRBV7-2 and TRBJ1-1, is as follows: GAGVSQSPSNKVTEKGKDVELRCDPISGHTALYWYRQSLGQGLEFLIYFQGNSAPDKSGLPSDRFSAERTGGSVSTLTIQRTQQEDSAVYLCASSPRDSWSEAFFGQGTRLTVV.

The chain recombines TRBV7-2 with TRBJ2-3, with D perhaps TRBD1 (5 bases). The CDR3 runs 17 residues. The V gene's germline CDR1 is SGHTA and CDR2 FQGNSA. V was clipped by 4 bases and J by 2 bases, with 19 bases between them. CDR3 sequence reads: CASSSVWAETVTDTQYF. In nucleotides, the CDR3 is TGTGCCAGCAGCTCCGTTTGGGCGGAGACAGTCACAGATACGCAGTATTTT.

V gene TRBV10-2 combines with J gene TRBJ1-2; TRBD1 matches at 10 bases. CDR1 and CDR2 from the germline V gene are WSHSY and SAAADI. This CDR3 is built from 15 residues. Trimming at V came to 4 bases and at J to 1 base, leaving 3 bases not matched to a gene. The CDR3 is CASSVGDRGNYGYTF. As DNA, the CDR3 is TGCGCCAGCAGTGTGGGGGACAGGGGTAACTATGGCTACACCTTC.

V is TRBV18 and J is TRBJ2-1; D is perhaps TRBD2 (5 bases). With 3 bases removed from V and 10 bases from J, the gap between germline ends came to 13 bases. Germline CDR1 is KGHSH and CDR2 is LQKENI. The CDR3 is 13 amino acids. The CDR3 DNA reads as TGTGCCAGCTCACCGGGGAGTCGAAGGGAGCAGTTCTTC. Amino acid sequence: CASSPGSRREQFF.